The rows below give T cell receptor beta chains drawn from one sample of a study of CD8+ T cells in alopecia areata. The protocol was immunoSEQ multiplex PCR, while the TCRdb copy is restricted to in-frame clones and leaves out a portion. Among thousands of clones listed, 55% to 70% were seen once. Sequencing used skin, obtained at week 0. Receptor source: a human donor with alopecia areata. Each CDR3 is given with its conserved first and last residue. The D gene is left open where the match is weak. Clone sizes are given selectively: once, few, many, or a class where the clone is expanded.

TRBV7-6,TRBD1,TRBJ2-7,.,CASSSGQGENF,TGTGCCAGCAGCTCTGGACAGGGGGAGAACTTC
TRBV2,.,TRBJ1-1,few,CASSEPGLEAFF,TGTGCCAGCAGTGAACCGGGCTTAGAAGCTTTCTTT
TRBV19,.,TRBJ2-1,.,CASNQGGSYNEQFF,TGTGCCAGTAACCAGGGAGGCTCCTACAATGAGCAGTTCTTC
TRBV6-4,TRBD2,TRBJ2-3,.,CASSPTSGATDTQYF,TGTGCCAGCAGTCCCACTAGCGGGGCCACAGATACGCAGTATTTT
TRBV29-1,.,TRBJ2-5,once,CSVEPRQVKKETQYF,TGCAGCGTTGAACCGCGACAGGTTAAGAAAGAGACCCAGTACTTC
TRBV4-2,.,TRBJ1-3,.,CASSQEQVRNTIYF,TGTGCCAGCAGCCAAGAACAGGTTCGAAACACCATATATTTT
TRBV7-9,.,TRBJ2-7,.,CASSLRTIEEQYF,TGTGCCAGCAGCCTCAGGACTATCGAAGAGCAGTACTTC
TRBV21-1,.,TRBJ2-1,.,CASSKQEAGENNEQFF,TGTGCCAGCAGCAAACAGGAAGCGGGGGAAAACAATGAGCAGTTCTTC
TRBV28,TRBD1,TRBJ1-2,hyperexpanded,CASSKGQGWQGYTF,TGTGCCAGCAGCAAGGGACAGGGATGGCAGGGCTACACCTTC
TRBV5-1,TRBD1,TRBJ1-5,.,CASSPDRGGQPQHF,TGCGCCAGCAGCCCCGACAGGGGAGGTCAGCCCCAGCATTTT
TRBV27,.,TRBJ1-1,.,CASSCLIRGREAFF,TGTGCCAGCAGTTGTTTAATACGGGGCAGGGAAGCTTTCTTT
TRBV7-9,.,TRBJ1-2,.,CASSVGGVVEWLNYGYTF,TGTGCCAGCAGCGTGGGGGGAGTAGTGGAATGGCTTAACTATGGCTACACCTTC
TRBV11-1,TRBD2,TRBJ2-4,.,CASSPGRWDLAKNIQYF,TGTGCCAGCAGCCCCGGGAGGTGGGACTTAGCCAAAAACATTCAGTACTTC
TRBV28,TRBD2,TRBJ2-1,.,CASSLGPLGGGVGYNEQFF,TGTGCCAGCAGTTTAGGACCCCTTGGGGGAGGGGTTGGCTACAATGAGCAGTTCTTC
TRBV4-2,.,TRBJ2-1,.,CASSQPGPHNEQFF,TGTGCCAGCAGCCAACCGGGACCCCACAATGAGCAGTTCTTC
TRBV5-6,.,TRBJ2-7,.,CASSPDQDGEQYF,TGTGCCAGCAGCCCGGACCAAGACGGGGAGCAGTACTTC
TRBV2,TRBD1,TRBJ2-7,.,CASSERQGRLNEQYF,TGTGCCAGCAGTGAGAGACAGGGTCGGTTGAACGAGCAGTACTTC
TRBV6-6,.,TRBJ1-1,few,CASSPSWGDTEAFF,TGTGCCAGCAGTCCCTCTTGGGGAGACACTGAAGCTTTCTTT
TRBV7-7,.,TRBJ2-1,.,CASSQSLTPGGEQFF,TGTGCCAGCAGCCAGAGTCTCACCCCTGGGGGTGAGCAGTTCTTC
TRBV29-1,.,TRBJ1-3,.,CSVEQHTGNTIYF,TGCAGCGTTGAACAACATACGGGAAACACCATATATTTT
TRBV19,.,TRBJ2-7,.,CASSPGGGNEQYF,TGTGCCAGTAGTCCCGGCGGGGGCAACGAGCAGTACTTC
TRBV9,TRBD2,TRBJ2-7,.,CASSVGTSGAYEQYF,TGTGCCAGCAGCGTAGGGACTAGCGGGGCCTACGAGCAGTACTTC
TRBV2,.,TRBJ1-5,.,CASNRDHQPQHF,TGTGCCAGCAACAGGGACCATCAGCCCCAGCATTTT
TRBV4-1,.,TRBJ2-1,.,CASSQLRGGNPEQFF,TGCGCCAGCAGCCAATTGCGGGGCGGAAATCCTGAGCAGTTCTTC
TRBV5-1,TRBD2,TRBJ2-7,.,CASSSPGLAGLSVYEQYF,TGCGCCAGCAGCTCTCCGGGACTAGCGGGATTGAGCGTCTACGAGCAGTACTTC
TRBV4-1,.,TRBJ1-5,few,CASSQDSGPQPQHF,TGCGCCAGCAGCCAAGATTCCGGGCCCCAGCCCCAGCATTTT
TRBV2,TRBD1,TRBJ1-2,.,CASSVESTGDYGYTF,TGTGCCAGCAGTGTTGAATCTACAGGGGACTATGGCTACACCTTC
TRBV7-9,.,TRBJ2-3,.,CASSLGGTGLSTDTQYF,TGTGCCAGCAGCTTGGGCGGGACTGGACTTAGCACAGATACGCAGTATTTT
TRBV4-1,TRBD1,TRBJ1-4,.,CASSQVSDRDTTNEKLFF,TGCGCCAGCAGCCAAGTTAGTGACAGGGACACAACTAATGAAAAACTGTTTTTT
TRBV6-5,.,TRBJ1-5,.,CASRKENSNQPQHF,TGTGCCAGCAGGAAGGAGAATAGCAATCAGCCCCAGCATTTT
TRBV23-1,.,TRBJ1-6,.,CARRLREGLSYNSPLHF,TGCGCCAGACGCCTCAGGGAAGGACTCTCCTATAATTCACCCCTCCACTTT
TRBV28,TRBD1,TRBJ1-1,.,CASTRLGQDEAFF,TGTGCCAGCACGCGCCTGGGACAGGACGAAGCTTTCTTT
TRBV4-1,.,TRBJ2-7,.,CASSQEVAAYEQYF,TGCGCCAGCAGCCAAGAGGTAGCCGCCTACGAGCAGTACTTC
TRBV7-2,TRBD1,TRBJ1-3,.,CASSAGQGNTIYF,TGTGCCAGCAGCGCGGGACAGGGAAACACCATATATTTT
TRBV7-9,TRBD1,TRBJ1-1,.,CASSLPRCDRDTEAFF,TGTGCCAGCAGCTTACCCCGTTGCGACAGGGACACTGAAGCTTTCTTT
TRBV6-4,.,TRBJ2-3,.,CASSASGTGTDTQYF,TGTGCCAGCAGTGCGTCCGGGACCGGCACAGATACGCAGTATTTT
TRBV5-1,.,TRBJ2-5,few,CASRRSETQYF,TGCGCCAGCAGAAGGTCCGAGACCCAGTACTTC
TRBV4-3,TRBD2,TRBJ2-1,medium-sized,CASSQGASGGGSYYNEQFF,TGCGCCAGCAGCCAAGGGGCTAGCGGGGGGGGCAGTTACTACAATGAGCAGTTCTTC
TRBV29-1,TRBD1,TRBJ1-2,once,CSAAGTGNYGYTF,TGCAGCGCCGCCGGGACAGGCAACTATGGCTACACCTTC
TRBV9,TRBD2,TRBJ2-3,.,CASSEPGLAGGPGTQYF,TGTGCCAGCAGCGAACCGGGACTAGCGGGGGGGCCTGGTACGCAGTATTTT
TRBV7-9,TRBD2,TRBJ2-1,.,CASSSSGGDEQFF,TGTGCCAGCAGCTCTAGCGGGGGCGATGAGCAGTTCTTC
TRBV4-3,.,TRBJ2-3,.,CASSQDLQGEPTDTQYF,TGCGCCAGCAGCCAAGACCTCCAGGGAGAACCCACAGATACGCAGTATTTT
TRBV5-1,TRBD1,TRBJ2-2,few,CASSQDRVVAGELFF,TGCGCCAGCAGCCAGGACAGGGTTGTGGCCGGGGAGCTGTTTTTT
TRBV4-1,TRBD1,TRBJ2-1,.,CASSQYPFDRGLGDNEQFF,TGCGCCAGCAGCCAATATCCCTTTGACAGGGGCCTTGGGGACAATGAGCAGTTCTTC
TRBV15,TRBD1,TRBJ2-7,few,CATSSQGTGNYEQYF,TGTGCCACCAGCAGTCAAGGGACAGGAAACTACGAGCAGTACTTC
TRBV5-1,.,TRBJ2-5,.,CASSLDGTIQETQYF,TGCGCCAGCAGCTTGGATGGGACAATCCAAGAGACCCAGTACTTC
TRBV5-4,TRBD2,TRBJ2-7,few,CASSRGLAYEQYF,TGTGCCAGCAGCCGAGGACTAGCCTACGAGCAGTACTTC
TRBV2,TRBD1,TRBJ1-5,.,CASRDRGLSNQPQHF,TGTGCCAGTCGGGACAGGGGGCTTAGCAATCAGCCCCAGCATTTT
TRBV18,TRBD1,TRBJ2-7,.,CASSSDRVGREQYF,TGTGCCAGCTCATCGGACAGGGTGGGTCGCGAGCAGTACTTC